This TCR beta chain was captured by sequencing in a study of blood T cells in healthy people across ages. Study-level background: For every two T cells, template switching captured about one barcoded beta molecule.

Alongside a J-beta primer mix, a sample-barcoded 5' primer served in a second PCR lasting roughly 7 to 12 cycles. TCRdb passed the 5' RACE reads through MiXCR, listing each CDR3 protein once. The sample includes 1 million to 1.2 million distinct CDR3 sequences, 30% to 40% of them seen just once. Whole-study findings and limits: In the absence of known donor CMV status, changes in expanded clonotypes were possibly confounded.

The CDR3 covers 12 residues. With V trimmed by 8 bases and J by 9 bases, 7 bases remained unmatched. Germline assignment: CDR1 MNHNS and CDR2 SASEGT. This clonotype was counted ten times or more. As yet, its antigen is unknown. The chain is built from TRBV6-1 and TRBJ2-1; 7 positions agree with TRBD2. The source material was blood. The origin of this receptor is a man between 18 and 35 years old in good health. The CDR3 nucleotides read TGTGCCAGCGGGGGGGACTTTCCTGAGCAGTTCTTC. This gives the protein CASGGDFPEQFF.